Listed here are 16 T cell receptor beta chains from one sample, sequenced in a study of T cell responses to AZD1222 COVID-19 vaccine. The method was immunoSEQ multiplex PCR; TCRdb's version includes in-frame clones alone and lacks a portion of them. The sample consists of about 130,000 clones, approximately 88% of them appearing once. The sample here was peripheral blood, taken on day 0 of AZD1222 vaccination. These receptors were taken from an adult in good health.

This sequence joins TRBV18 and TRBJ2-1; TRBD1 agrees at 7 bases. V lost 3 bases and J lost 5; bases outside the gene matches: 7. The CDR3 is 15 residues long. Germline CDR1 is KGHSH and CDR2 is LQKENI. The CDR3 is CASSPRTQGHNEQFF. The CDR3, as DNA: TGTGCCAGCTCACCTCGAACACAGGGGCACAATGAGCAGTTCTTC.

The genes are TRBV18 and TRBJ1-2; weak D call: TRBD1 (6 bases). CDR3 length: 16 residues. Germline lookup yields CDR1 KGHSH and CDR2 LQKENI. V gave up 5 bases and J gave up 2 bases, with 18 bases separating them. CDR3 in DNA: TGTGCCAGCTCAGATAAAGCCGGGACACTAAACTATGGCTACACCTTC. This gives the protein CASSDKAGTLNYGYTF.

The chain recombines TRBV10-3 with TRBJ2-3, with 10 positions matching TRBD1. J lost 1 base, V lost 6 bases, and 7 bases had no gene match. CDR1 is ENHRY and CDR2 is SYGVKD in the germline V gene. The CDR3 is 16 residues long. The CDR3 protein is CAIRGQGNEGTDTQYF. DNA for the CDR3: TGTGCCATCAGGGGACAGGGGAATGAGGGCACAGATACGCAGTATTTT.

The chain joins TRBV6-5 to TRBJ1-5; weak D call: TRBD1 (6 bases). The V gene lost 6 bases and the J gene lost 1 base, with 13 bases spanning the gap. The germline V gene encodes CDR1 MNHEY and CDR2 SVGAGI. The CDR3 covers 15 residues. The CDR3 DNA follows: TGTGCCAGCAGATATACAGGGACGAGCAATCAGCCCCAGCATTTT. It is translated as CASRYTGTSNQPQHF.

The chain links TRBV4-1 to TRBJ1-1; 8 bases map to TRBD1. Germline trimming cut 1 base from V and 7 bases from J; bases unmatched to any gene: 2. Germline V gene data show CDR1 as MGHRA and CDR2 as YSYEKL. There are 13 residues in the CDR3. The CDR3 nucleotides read TGCGCCAGCAGCCAAGTCGACAGGGGTGAAGCTTTCTTT. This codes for CASSQVDRGEAFF.

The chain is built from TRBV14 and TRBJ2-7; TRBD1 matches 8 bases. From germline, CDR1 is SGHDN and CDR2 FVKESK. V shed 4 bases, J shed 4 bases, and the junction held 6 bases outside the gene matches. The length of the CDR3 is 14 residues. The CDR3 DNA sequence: TGTGCCAGCAGCCCTTGGACAGGGAATTACGAGCAGTACTTC. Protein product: CASSPWTGNYEQYF.

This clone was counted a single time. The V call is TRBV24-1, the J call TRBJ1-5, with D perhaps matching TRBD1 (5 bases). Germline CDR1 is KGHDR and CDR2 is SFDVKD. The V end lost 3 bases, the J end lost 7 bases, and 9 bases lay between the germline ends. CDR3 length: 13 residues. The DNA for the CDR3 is TGTGCCACCAGTGATCGGAACAGGCAGCCCCAGCATTTT. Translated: CATSDRNRQPQHF.

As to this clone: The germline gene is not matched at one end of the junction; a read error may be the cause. DNA of the CDR3: TGTGCCAGCAACGGACAGGGGAACGCTGAAGCTTTCTTT. It is translated as CASNGQGNAEAFF. The rearrangement joins TRBV7-9 to TRBJ1-1; 9 positions agree with TRBD1. Germline CDR1 SEHNR, CDR2 FQNEAQ (reference sequence). The CDR3 runs 13 residues.

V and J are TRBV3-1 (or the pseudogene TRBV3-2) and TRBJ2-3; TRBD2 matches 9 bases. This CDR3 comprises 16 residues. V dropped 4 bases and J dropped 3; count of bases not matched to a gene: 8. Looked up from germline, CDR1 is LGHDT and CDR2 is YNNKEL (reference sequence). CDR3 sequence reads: CASSRHSGSDTDTQYF. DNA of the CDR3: TGTGCCAGCAGCCGGCATAGCGGGAGTGATACAGATACGCAGTATTTT.

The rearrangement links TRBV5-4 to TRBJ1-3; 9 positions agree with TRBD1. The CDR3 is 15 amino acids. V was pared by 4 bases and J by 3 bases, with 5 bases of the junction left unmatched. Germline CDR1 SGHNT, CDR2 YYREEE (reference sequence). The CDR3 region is CASSPGQGFGNTIYF. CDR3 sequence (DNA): TGTGCCAGCAGCCCGGGACAGGGATTTGGAAACACCATATATTTT.

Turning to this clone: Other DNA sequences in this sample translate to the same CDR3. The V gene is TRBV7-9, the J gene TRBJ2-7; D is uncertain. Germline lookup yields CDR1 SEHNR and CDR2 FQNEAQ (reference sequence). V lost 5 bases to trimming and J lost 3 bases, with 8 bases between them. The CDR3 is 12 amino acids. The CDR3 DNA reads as TGTGCCAGCAGCGCCTCAGGCTACGAGCAGTACTTC. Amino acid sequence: CASSASGYEQYF. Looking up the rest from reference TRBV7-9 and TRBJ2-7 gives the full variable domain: DTGVSQNPRHKITKRGQNVTFRCDPISEHNRLYWYRQTLGQGPEFLTYFQNEAQLEKSRLLSDRFSAERPKGSFSTLEIQRTEQGDSAMYLCASSASGYEQYFGPGTRLTVT.

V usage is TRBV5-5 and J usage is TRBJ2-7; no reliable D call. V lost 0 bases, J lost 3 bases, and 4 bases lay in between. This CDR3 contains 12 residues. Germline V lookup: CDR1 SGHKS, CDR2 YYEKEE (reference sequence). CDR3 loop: CASSLGLYEQYF. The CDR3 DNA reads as TGTGCCAGCAGCTTGGGACTCTACGAGCAGTACTTC. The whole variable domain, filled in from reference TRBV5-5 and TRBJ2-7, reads DAGVTQSPTHLIKTRGQQVTLRCSPISGHKSVSWYQQVLGQGPQFIFQYYEKEERGRGNFPDRFSARQFPNYSSELNVNALLLGDSALYLCASSLGLYEQYFGPGTRLTVT.

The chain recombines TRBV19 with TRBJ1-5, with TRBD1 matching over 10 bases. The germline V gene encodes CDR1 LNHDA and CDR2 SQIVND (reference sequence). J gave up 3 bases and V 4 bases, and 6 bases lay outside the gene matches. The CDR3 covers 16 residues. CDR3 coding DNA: TGTGCCAGTAGTAAACGACAGGGGGCGACCAATCAGCCCCAGCATTTT. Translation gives CASSKRQGATNQPQHF.

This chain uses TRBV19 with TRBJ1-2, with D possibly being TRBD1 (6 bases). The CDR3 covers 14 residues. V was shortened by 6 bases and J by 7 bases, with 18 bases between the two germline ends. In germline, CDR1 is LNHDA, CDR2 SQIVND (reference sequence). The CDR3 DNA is TGTGCCAGTAGAATCTCGGGGGCCGAGGTTGGCTACACCTTC. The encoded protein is CASRISGAEVGYTF. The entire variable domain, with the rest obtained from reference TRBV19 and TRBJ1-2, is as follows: DGGITQSPKYLFRKEGQNVTLSCEQNLNHDAMYWYRQDPGQGLRLIYYSQIVNDFQKGDIAEGYSVSREKKESFPLTVTSAQKNPTAFYLCASRISGAEVGYTFGSGTRLTVV.

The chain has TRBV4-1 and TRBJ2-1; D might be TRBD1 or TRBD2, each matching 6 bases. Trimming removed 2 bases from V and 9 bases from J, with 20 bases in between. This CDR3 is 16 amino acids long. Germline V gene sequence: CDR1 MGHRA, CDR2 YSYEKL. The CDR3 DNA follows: TGCGCCAGCAGCCAATCGGGACTCCTAGGGGGGCTTGAGCAGTTCTTC. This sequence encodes CASSQSGLLGGLEQFF.

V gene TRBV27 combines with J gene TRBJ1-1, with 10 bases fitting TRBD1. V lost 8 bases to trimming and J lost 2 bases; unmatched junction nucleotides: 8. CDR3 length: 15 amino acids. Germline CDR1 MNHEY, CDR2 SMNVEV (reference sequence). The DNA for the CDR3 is TGTGCCAGCTATAGAGGGACAGGGGCCAACACTGAAGCTTTCTTT. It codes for CASYRGTGANTEAFF.